This T cell receptor beta chain is from a study of shared clonotypes between healthy human individuals. The deep-level immunoSEQ assay was used. This table comes from immunoSEQ multiplex PCR, and its TCRdb copy is limited to in-frame clones, with some not included. The table lists about 730,000 clones, around 70% of them singletons. Study-wide points: The generation probabilities recorded for non-shared clonotypes fell below those of clonotypes shared by all four donors. Expectations were that clonotype sharing among donors would be affected by sequencing depth.

Germline values: CDR1 SNHLY, CDR2 FYNNEI. The CDR3 has 14 residues. V was shortened by 4 bases and J by 8 bases, with 17 bases between the two germline ends. This clone was seen more than once but under ten times. Its antigen is still unknown. Donors had no recently reported acute infections or vaccinations and were HIV-negative. Material for sequencing was memory CD4+ T cells sorted from blood. The subset was: CD45RA-negative fraction. The source is a woman aged 25 to 39 in good health. The chain recombines TRBV2 with TRBJ1-2; D is undetermined. Here the CDR3 reads CASSGQEGYGGYTF. CDR3 sequence (DNA): TGTGCCAGCAGTGGGCAGGAGGGCTATGGGGGCTACACCTTC.